The rows below give T cell receptor beta chains drawn from one sample of a study of T-cell reconstitution after alpha-beta-depleted transplantation in children. TCRdb fed the PCR reads into MiXCR, producing one record per CDR3 protein. The sample yields 100,000 or so distinct CDR3 sequences, roughly 7.1% seen once. The sequencing used PBMCs, collected before TCRalphabeta/CD19-depleted stem cell transplant. The receptors were sampled from a boy between 2 and 10 years old with acute lymphoblastic leukemia, due to receive a stem cell transplant. Both conserved end residues are trimmed from each CDR3. D genes are given only for firm matches. Expanded clones are given a class, and other clones once, few, many or no size at all.

J | length | V | D | size | CDR3
TRBJ2-1 | 12 | TRBV6-1 | TRBD1 | few | ASRPPGQGNEQF
TRBJ2-1 | 13 | TRBV4-2 | TRBD2 | many | ASSQDSGGANEQF
TRBJ1-2 | 10 | TRBV20-1 | . | . | STYGGNYGYT
TRBJ2-1 | 12 | TRBV20-1 | . | few | SASPQGTYNEQF
TRBJ2-7 | 14 | TRBV6-7 | TRBD2 | few | ASSSASGGLTYEQY
TRBJ2-7 | 12 | TRBV5-5 | . | few | ASSMSYMSDEQY
TRBJ1-6 | 13 | TRBV4-1 | TRBD1 | few | ASSQEGTGQSPLH
TRBJ1-1 | 13 | TRBV29-1 | TRBD1 | . | SVEVVGQVNTEAF
TRBJ2-5 | 11 | TRBV2 | . | . | ASRRTYQETQY
TRBJ1-1 | 13 | TRBV5-1 | . | many | ASRPDPRGNTEAF
TRBJ2-2 | 10 | TRBV28 | . | many | ASSFRLGELF
TRBJ2-7 | 12 | TRBV27 | . | . | ASSLSGFGSEQY
TRBJ2-2 | 14 | TRBV5-1 | . | many | ASSLAARGIAGELF
TRBJ2-1 | 13 | TRBV6-2/TRBV6-3 | . | many | ASSYTPSSYNEQF
TRBJ2-1 | 14 | TRBV18 | TRBD2 | few | ASSPPRLARVNEQF
TRBJ1-4 | 13 | TRBV3-1 | . | . | ASRPSGWVYEKLF
TRBJ2-6 | 12 | TRBV4-2 | . | many | ASSQDGTANVLT
TRBJ2-7 | 12 | TRBV11-2 | . | . | ASSSTAVRGEQY
TRBJ2-3 | 12 | TRBV20-1 | TRBD1 | . | SAITGEGADTQY
TRBJ2-7 | 11 | TRBV12-3/TRBV12-4 | . | many | ASSLSRSYEQY
TRBJ1-1 | 13 | TRBV5-1 | . | many | ASSLDEGRTTEAF
TRBJ2-2 | 11 | TRBV7-9 | . | few | ASSLEGVGELF
TRBJ1-1 | 12 | TRBV6-4 | . | few | ASSDVPGDTEAF
TRBJ2-4 | 13 | TRBV12-3/TRBV12-4 | . | . | ASSPPHGAHDIQY
TRBJ2-7 | 11 | TRBV7-2 | . | many | ASSPRQGHEQY
TRBJ2-2 | 14 | TRBV3-1 | . | many | ASSQRKGRNTGELF
TRBJ2-1 | 12 | TRBV29-1 | TRBD1 | many | SVGTGQRYNEQF
TRBJ2-1 | 11 | TRBV7-2 | . | . | ASSLAREWEQF
TRBJ2-5 | 13 | TRBV4-3 | . | few | ASSQDLGGGETQY
TRBJ2-7 | 9 | TRBV10-3 | . | . | AIRGRDEQY
TRBJ2-5 | 12 | TRBV20-1 | . | many | SARDPTVKETQY
TRBJ2-5 | 10 | TRBV5-1 | . | many | ASSPTQETQY
TRBJ2-3 | 9 | TRBV29-1 | TRBD1 | many | SVERDRGEY
TRBJ2-1 | 13 | TRBV5-1 | TRBD2 | many | ASSLNPAGGRIGF
TRBJ2-2 | 13 | TRBV7-2 | . | many | ASSKGTLNTGELF
TRBJ1-1 | 9 | TRBV12-3/TRBV12-4 | . | many | ASSWLTEAF
TRBJ1-1 | 12 | TRBV14 | . | many | ASSQETRNTEAF
TRBJ2-7 | 14 | TRBV12-3/TRBV12-4 | TRBD2 | few | ASSLTVGGSSYEQY
TRBJ2-1 | 13 | TRBV5-8 | TRBD1 | many | ASSFPGQGTNEQF
TRBJ1-1 | 14 | TRBV20-1 | TRBD1 | many | SARVHPGTGGILAF
TRBJ2-2 | 12 | TRBV12-3/TRBV12-4 | . | many | ASSFQGTTGELF
TRBJ2-5 | 12 | TRBV29-1 | . | many | SVGPEGIQETQY
TRBJ2-5 | 16 | TRBV4-2 | TRBD2 | . | ASSPENTLAGPQETQY
TRBJ2-3 | 13 | TRBV27 | . | many | ASSLRPFGTDTQY
TRBJ1-2 | 14 | TRBV28 | . | many | ASSLGVGVWRYGYT
TRBJ1-1 | 10 | TRBV6-5 | . | . | ASIGFNTEAF
TRBJ1-2 | 11 | TRBV27 | TRBD1 | . | ASRGWDRNGYT
TRBJ2-2 | 12 | TRBV10-1 | . | few | ASSEARGTGELF
TRBJ2-1 | 13 | TRBV12-3/TRBV12-4 | . | few | ASSHRDRSYNEQF